The 7 T cell receptor beta chains below were found in one sample sequenced in a study of T cell responses to AZD1222 COVID-19 vaccine. Sequencing used immunoSEQ multiplex PCR; TCRdb keeps in-frame clones, though not all of them. The sample consists of 100,000 to 150,000 clones, more than 70% of them appearing once. Sequences were derived from peripheral blood, sampled on day 0 of AZD1222 vaccination. The receptor source for this set is an adult in good health.

The chain is built from TRBV30 and TRBJ2-7; D is ambiguous. This CDR3 comprises 11 residues. CDR1 and CDR2 from the germline V gene are GTSNPN and SVGIG (reference sequence). Trimming shortened V by 0 bases and J by 10 bases, and 10 bases separated the two germline ends. CDR3 coding DNA: TGTGCCTGGAGTGTACTGGCTGAACAGTACTTC. This gives the protein CAWSVLAEQYF. Variable domain in full (rest from reference TRBV30 and TRBJ2-7): SQTIHQWPATLVQPVGSPLSLECTVEGTSNPNLYWYRQAAGRGLQLLFYSVGIGQISSEVPQNLSASRPQDRQFILSSKKLLLSDSGFYLCAWSVLAEQYFGPGTRLTVT.

The chain joins TRBV6-5 to TRBJ2-4; 8 bases line up with TRBD1. CDR3 length: 13 amino acids. Germline loops: CDR1 MNHEY, CDR2 SVGAGI. V dropped 5 bases and J dropped 6; count of bases not matched to a gene: 3. The CDR3 DNA reads TGTGCCAGCAGTAGAGGACAGGGAAACATTCAGTACTTC. Protein product: CASSRGQGNIQYF.

CDR3 bases: TGTGCCAGCAGTAGGAATACTTGGACCGGGGAGCTGTTTTTT. Translation gives CASSRNTWTGELFF. The J gene is TRBJ2-2, the V gene TRBV2; D is undetermined. The germline V and J ends were trimmed by 5 bases and 5 bases, with 12 bases remaining between them. The CDR3 sequence is 14 residues long. The germline V gene encodes CDR1 SNHLY and CDR2 FYNNEI.

Written as DNA, the CDR3 is TGTGCCACCAGTGATTTGAAGACAGGGGGTACGCAGTATTTT. Translation gives CATSDLKTGGTQYF. The chain carries TRBV24-1 and TRBJ2-3, with 9 positions matching TRBD1. The CDR3 totals 14 residues. The J segment lost 8 bases and the V segment lost 0 bases, leaving 2 bases of the junction unmatched. Per germline, CDR1 KGHDR and CDR2 SFDVKD.

The V and J genes are TRBV18 and TRBJ1-2; tentatively, D is TRBD1 (6 bases). Germline V lookup: CDR1 KGHSH, CDR2 LQKENI. Trimming left V 6 bases short and J 8 bases short, with 22 bases between. The CDR3 contains 15 residues. The CDR3 sequence is CASSPGADLSTGYTF. As DNA, the CDR3 is TGTGCCAGCTCGCCGGGGGCAGACCTATCTACCGGCTACACCTTC.

The chain recombines TRBV7-2 with TRBJ2-3; TRBD2 aligns across 8 bases. This CDR3 comprises 18 residues. Germline-derived CDR1 and CDR2 are SGHTA and FQGNSA. V dropped 2 bases and J dropped 4; count of bases not matched to a gene: 14. CDR3 nucleotide sequence: TGTGCCAGCAGCTTAATCGGGAGGGCCGTTGAATACGCAGATACGCAGTATTTT. Encoded protein: CASSLIGRAVEYADTQYF. Together with reference TRBV7-2 and TRBJ2-3, the CDR3 gives the full variable domain: GAGVSQSPSNKVTEKGKDVELRCDPISGHTALYWYRQSLGQGLEFLIYFQGNSAPDKSGLPSDRFSAERTGGSVSTLTIQRTQQEDSAVYLCASSLIGRAVEYADTQYFGPGTRLTVL.

The chain has TRBV7-5 and TRBJ1-5. TRBV7-5 is assigned pseudogene status. The CDR3 consists of 17 residues. In nucleotides, the CDR3 is TGTGCCAGAAGCTTAGGAGGCAGGGGACTTAGCAATCAGCCCCAGCATTTT. This sequence encodes CARSLGGRGLSNQPQHF.